A selection of T cell receptor beta chains follows, all from one sample in a study of Ad26.COV2.S vaccination and SARS-CoV-2 variants. Assay: immunoSEQ multiplex PCR; the TCRdb copy retains only in-frame clones and omits some. The table shows around 450,000 clones, with roughly 90% occurring only once. The sample here was peripheral blood, taken in a trial of Ad26.COV2.S vaccine versus placebo. These receptors were collected from a person between 18 and 60 years old who received the Ad26.COV2.S COVID-19 vaccine or a placebo. Both conserved end residues are part of each CDR3.

v_gene	j_gene	CDR3aa
TRBV9	TRBJ1-6	CASSVGLDPMVSPLHF
TRBV4-1	TRBJ2-1	CASSQAGAGEYEQFF
TRBV4-3	TRBJ1-2	CASSQDSQGGYYGYTF
TRBV30	TRBJ2-2	CAWSLGWAGELFF
TRBV18	TRBJ2-2	CASSPWTANTGELFF
TRBV4-1	TRBJ2-2	CASSQPRGGGELFF
TRBV30	TRBJ2-3	CAWSVLRQRDGSTDTQYF
TRBV7-8	TRBJ1-6	CASSSRHTGQGSSYNSPLHF
TRBV28	TRBJ1-1	CASSLWAPRAGLNTEAFF
TRBV5-8	TRBJ2-7	CASSLYPGTYEQYF
TRBV6-5	TRBJ2-1	CASSTADSYNEQFF
TRBV18	TRBJ2-7	CASSPGWSSYEQYF
TRBV6-2/TRBV6-3	TRBJ1-6	CASSYPGGLNSPLHF
TRBV5-1	TRBJ1-1	CASSPGTGTSNTEAFF
TRBV7-3	TRBJ2-5	CASSPTRNGETQYF
TRBV29-1	TRBJ2-6	CSVESAPGANVLTF
TRBV7-3	TRBJ2-1	CASSLMGGPSNEQFF
TRBV7-9	TRBJ1-6	CASSFAGVNSPLHF
TRBV7-6	TRBJ2-5	CASSSSSGGETQYF
TRBV13	TRBJ1-2	CASSLSNTGGNYGYTF
TRBV15	TRBJ2-5	CATSRDPGETQYF
TRBV20-1	TRBJ2-3	CSASPWTPSSTDTQYF
TRBV27	TRBJ1-2	CASSLSGQGSYYGYTF
TRBV5-1	TRBJ1-3	CASSLVGQGSGNTIYF
TRBV6-2/TRBV6-3	TRBJ2-3	CASSSGQGQWSDTQYF
TRBV5-4	TRBJ1-6	CASSSRAVNSPLHF
TRBV7-2	TRBJ1-1	CASSSYHRGEAFF
TRBV30	TRBJ1-4	CAWRGQGGEKLFF
TRBV10-3	TRBJ2-1	CAIRTGQNNEQFF